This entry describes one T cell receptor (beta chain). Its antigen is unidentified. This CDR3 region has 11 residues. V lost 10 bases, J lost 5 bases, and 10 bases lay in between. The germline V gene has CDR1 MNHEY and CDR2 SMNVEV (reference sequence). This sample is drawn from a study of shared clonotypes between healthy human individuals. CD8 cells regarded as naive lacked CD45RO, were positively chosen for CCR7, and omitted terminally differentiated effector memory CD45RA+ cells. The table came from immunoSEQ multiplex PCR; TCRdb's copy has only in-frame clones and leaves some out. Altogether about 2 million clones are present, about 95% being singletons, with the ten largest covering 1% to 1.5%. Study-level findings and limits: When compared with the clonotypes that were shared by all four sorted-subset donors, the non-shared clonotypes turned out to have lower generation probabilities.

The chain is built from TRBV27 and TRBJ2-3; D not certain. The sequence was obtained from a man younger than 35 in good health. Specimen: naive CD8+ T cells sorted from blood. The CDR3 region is CATLDQDTQYF. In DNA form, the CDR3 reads TGTGCCACTTTAGACCAAGATACGCAGTATTTT.